Detailed here is one T cell receptor (beta chain). This sample was included in a study of T cell changes during pregnancy in multiple sclerosis. The CDR3 spans 12 residues. Trimming pared 5 bases from V and 8 bases from J, leaving 11 bases between. CDR1 is SGHTA and CDR2 is FQGNSA in the germline V gene. Assay used: immunoSEQ multiplex PCR; TCRdb lists only in-frame clones, some missing. Counted here are roughly 38,000 clones, under 95% occurring once; the ten biggest clones make up under 0.75%. V usage is TRBV7-2 and J usage is TRBJ2-3; no definite D call. The input for sequencing was CD4+ T cells from peripheral blood mononuclear cells, taken in the second trimester of pregnancy. This clonotype was sampled from a female donor in good health, enrolled as a control in a pregnancy study. The CDR3 DNA is TGTGCCAGCAGCGACTTTGTAGGTACGCAGTATTTT. This gives the protein CASSDFVGTQYF.